The sequence of this T cell receptor (beta chain) was determined in a study of blood T cell repertoires in COVID-19. Study overall: The study drew acute and convalescent COVID-19 samples from the United States, Italy and Spain. From T cells, B-cell-depleted T cells, or PBMCs came the material, which was cDNA or gDNA.

CDR1 SGHKS and CDR2 YYEKEE come from the germline V gene (reference sequence). Trimming removed 1 base from V and 1 base from J, with 8 bases in between. CDR3 size: 15 residues. In the authors' workflow: Estimated nucleated cell counts came from reference gene primer amplification. TCRdb keeps only in-frame clones here, not all; method: immunoSEQ multiplex PCR. Clone size and V and J calls were adopted from that table, with D and trimming inferred from the DNA. The sample lists about 170,000 clones, 88% occurring once. The receptor comes from a man aged 55-75 years with acute or convalescent COVID-19. The specimen was peripheral blood. The rearrangement uses TRBV5-5 and TRBJ1-4; no clear D gene. In DNA, the CDR3 is TGTGCCAGCAGCTTGTACAGACAAACTAATGAAAAACTGTTTTTT. Translation: CASSLYRQTNEKLFF. Looking up the rest from reference TRBV5-5 and TRBJ1-4 gives the full variable domain: DAGVTQSPTHLIKTRGQQVTLRCSPISGHKSVSWYQQVLGQGPQFIFQYYEKEERGRGNFPDRFSARQFPNYSSELNVNALLLGDSALYLCASSLYRQTNEKLFFGSGTQLSVL.